This TCR beta chain comes out of a study of T cell responses to AZD1222 COVID-19 vaccine. General study findings and limits: Spike-specific TCR breadth rose after two AZD1222 doses, and depth rose as well. AZD1222 recipients seropositive at baseline numbered only six or seven.

Trimming stripped 4 bases from V and 1 base from J, with 10 bases between. The CDR3 runs 13 residues. The germline gives CDR1 SQVTM, CDR2 ANQGSEA. The data were produced by immunoSEQ multiplex PCR, yet TCRdb's version contains in-frame clones alone and is incomplete. The table lists under 200,000 clones, more than 80% of them singletons. About this clone itself: The target antigen is unknown.

This chain uses TRBV29-1 with TRBJ1-1; D is perhaps TRBD1 (5 bases). This specimen was peripheral blood, taken 28 days after the second dose of the MenACWY control vaccine. The source of this sequence is an adult who received the MenACWY meningococcal vaccine as a control. Here the CDR3 reads CSVVVTANTEAFF. CDR3 DNA: TGCAGCGTTGTGGTGACAGCGAACACTGAAGCTTTCTTT.